The sequence of this TCR beta chain was determined in a study of identical twins. Germline assignment: CDR1 DFQATT and CDR2 SNEGSKA (reference sequence). The CDR3 totals 19 residues. Trimming stripped 0 bases from V and 0 bases from J, with 21 bases between. This clonotype was seen many times. TCRdb called the 5' RACE reads again in MiXCR, with one record for every CDR3 protein. The data show roughly 690,000 distinct CDR3 sequences, around 6% seen once. The chain uses TRBV20-1 and TRBJ2-1; maybe TRBD2 (7 bases). This sequence originates from a man aged 18 to 29 in good health. The sequenced sample was naive T cells sorted from blood. The CDR3 region has the DNA TGCAGTGCTAGAGATGTTGAGGGAAGAGGGGGGGGCTCCTACAATGAGCAGTTCTTC. Translation gives CSARDVEGRGGGSYNEQFF.